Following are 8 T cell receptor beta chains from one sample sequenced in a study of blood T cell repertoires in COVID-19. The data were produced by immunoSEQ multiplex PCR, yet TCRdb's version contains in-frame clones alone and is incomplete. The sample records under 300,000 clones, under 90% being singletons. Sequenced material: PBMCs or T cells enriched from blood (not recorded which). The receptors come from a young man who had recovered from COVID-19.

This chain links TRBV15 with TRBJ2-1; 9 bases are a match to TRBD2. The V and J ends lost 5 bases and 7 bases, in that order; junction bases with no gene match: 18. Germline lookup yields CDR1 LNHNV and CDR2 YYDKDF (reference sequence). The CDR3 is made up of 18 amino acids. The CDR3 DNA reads TGTGCCACCAGCCGAAGAGCTAGCGGGGCCGAGGTGGGGAATGAGCAGTTCTTC. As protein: CATSRRASGAEVGNEQFF. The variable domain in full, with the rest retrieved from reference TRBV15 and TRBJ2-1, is DAMVIQNPRYQVTQFGKPVTLSCSQTLNHNVMYWYQQKSSQAPKLLFHYYDKDFNNEADTPDNFQSRRPNTSFCFLDIRSPGLGDTAMYLCATSRRASGAEVGNEQFFGPGTRLTVL.

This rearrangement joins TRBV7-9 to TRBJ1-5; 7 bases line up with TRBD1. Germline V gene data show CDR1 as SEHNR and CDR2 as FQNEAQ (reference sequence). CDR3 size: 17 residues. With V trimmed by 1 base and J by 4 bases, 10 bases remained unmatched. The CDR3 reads CASSLDETGNLNQPQHF. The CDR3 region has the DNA TGTGCCAGCAGCTTAGACGAGACAGGGAATTTAAATCAGCCCCAGCATTTT.

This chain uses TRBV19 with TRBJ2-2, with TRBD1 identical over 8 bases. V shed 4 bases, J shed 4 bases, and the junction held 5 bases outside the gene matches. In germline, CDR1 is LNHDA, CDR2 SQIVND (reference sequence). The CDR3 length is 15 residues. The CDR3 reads CASSTGGVPTGELFF. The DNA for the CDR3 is TGTGCCAGTAGTACAGGGGGCGTCCCCACCGGGGAGCTGTTTTTT.

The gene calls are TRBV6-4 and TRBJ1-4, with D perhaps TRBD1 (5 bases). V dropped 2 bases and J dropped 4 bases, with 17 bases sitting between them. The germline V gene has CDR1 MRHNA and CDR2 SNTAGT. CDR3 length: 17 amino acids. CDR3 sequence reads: CASSDPYGGLSNEKLFF. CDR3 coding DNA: TGTGCCAGCAGTGACCCCTACGGGGGATTGAGTAATGAAAAACTGTTTTTT.

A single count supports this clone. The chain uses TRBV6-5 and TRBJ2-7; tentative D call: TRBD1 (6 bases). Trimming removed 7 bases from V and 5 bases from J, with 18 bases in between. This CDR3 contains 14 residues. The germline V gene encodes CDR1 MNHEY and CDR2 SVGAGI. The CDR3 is CASTNRGGTDEQYF. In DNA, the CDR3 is TGTGCCAGCACCAACAGAGGGGGAACGGACGAGCAGTACTTC.

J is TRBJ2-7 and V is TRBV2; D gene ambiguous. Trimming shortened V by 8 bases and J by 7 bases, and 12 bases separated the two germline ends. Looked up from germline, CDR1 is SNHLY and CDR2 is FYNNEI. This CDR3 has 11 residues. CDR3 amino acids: CASLLQREQYF. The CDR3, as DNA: TGTGCCAGCCTCCTCCAGAGGGAGCAGTACTTC.

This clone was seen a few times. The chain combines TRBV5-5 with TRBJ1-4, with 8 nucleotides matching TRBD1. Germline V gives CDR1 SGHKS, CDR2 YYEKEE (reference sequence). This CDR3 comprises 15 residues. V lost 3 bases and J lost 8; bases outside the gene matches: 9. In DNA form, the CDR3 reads TGTGCCAGCAGCTCTCCGGACAGGGACGACGAAAAACTGTTTTTT. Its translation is CASSSPDRDDEKLFF.

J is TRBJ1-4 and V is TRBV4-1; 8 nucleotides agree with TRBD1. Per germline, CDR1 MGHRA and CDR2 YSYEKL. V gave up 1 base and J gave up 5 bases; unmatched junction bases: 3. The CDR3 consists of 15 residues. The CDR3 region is CASSQGGQGNEKLFF. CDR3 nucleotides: TGCGCCAGCAGCCAAGGAGGACAGGGCAATGAAAAACTGTTTTTT.